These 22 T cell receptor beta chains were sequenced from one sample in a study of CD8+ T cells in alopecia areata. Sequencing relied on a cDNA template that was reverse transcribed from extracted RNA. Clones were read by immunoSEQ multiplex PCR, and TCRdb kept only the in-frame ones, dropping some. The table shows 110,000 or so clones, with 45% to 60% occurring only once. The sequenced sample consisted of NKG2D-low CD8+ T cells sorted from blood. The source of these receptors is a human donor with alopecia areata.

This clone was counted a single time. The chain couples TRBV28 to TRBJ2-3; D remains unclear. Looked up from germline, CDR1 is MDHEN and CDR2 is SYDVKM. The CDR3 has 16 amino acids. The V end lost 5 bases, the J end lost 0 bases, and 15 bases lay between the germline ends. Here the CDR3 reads CASSPSWAASTDTQYF. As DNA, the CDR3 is TGTGCCAGCAGTCCCTCATGGGCTGCTAGCACAGATACGCAGTATTTT.

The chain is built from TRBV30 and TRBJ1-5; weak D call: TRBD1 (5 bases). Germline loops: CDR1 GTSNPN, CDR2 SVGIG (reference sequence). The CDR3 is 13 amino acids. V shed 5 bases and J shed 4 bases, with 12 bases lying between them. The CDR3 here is CAWGAPSNQPQHF. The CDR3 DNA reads TGTGCCTGGGGGGCGCCTTCAAATCAGCCCCAGCATTTT.

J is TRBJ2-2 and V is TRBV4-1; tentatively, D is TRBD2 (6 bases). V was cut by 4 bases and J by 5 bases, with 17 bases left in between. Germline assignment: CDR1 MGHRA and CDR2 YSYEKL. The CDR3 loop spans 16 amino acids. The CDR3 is CASSPTHGGSTGELFF. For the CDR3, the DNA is TGCGCCAGCAGCCCTACACACGGGGGTTCGACCGGGGAGCTGTTTTTT.

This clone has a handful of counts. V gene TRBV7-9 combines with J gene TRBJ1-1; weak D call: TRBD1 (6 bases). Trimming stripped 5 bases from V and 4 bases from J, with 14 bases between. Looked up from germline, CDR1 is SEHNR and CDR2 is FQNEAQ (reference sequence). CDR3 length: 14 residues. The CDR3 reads CASSLYGGPTEAFF. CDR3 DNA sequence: TGTGCCAGCAGCCTCTACGGGGGGCCCACTGAAGCTTTCTTT.

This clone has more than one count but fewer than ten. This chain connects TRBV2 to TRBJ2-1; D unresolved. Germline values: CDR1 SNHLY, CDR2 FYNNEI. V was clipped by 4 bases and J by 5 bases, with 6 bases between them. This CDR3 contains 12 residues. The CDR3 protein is CASSGLNNEQFF. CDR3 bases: TGTGCCAGCAGTGGACTGAACAATGAGCAGTTCTTC.

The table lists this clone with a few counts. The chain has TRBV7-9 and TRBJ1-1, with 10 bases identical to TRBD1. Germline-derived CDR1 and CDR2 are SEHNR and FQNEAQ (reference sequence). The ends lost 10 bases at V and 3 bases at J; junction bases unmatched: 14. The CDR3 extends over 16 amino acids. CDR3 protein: CAIGRLTGGKDTEAFF. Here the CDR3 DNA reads TGTGCCATCGGCCGCTTGACAGGGGGCAAGGACACTGAAGCTTTCTTT.

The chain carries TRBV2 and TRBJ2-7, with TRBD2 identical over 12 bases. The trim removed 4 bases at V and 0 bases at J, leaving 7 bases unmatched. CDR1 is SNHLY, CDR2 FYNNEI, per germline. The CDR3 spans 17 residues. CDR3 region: CASSAPTSGRISYEQYF. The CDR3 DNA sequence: TGTGCCAGCAGTGCTCCAACTAGCGGGAGGATCTCCTACGAGCAGTACTTC.

The CDR3 protein is CSVPEPQRDYGYTF. CDR3 DNA: TGCAGCGTTCCCGAGCCGCAACGGGACTATGGCTACACCTTC. This chain connects TRBV29-1 to TRBJ1-2; D unclear. V lost 5 bases and J lost 3, with 16 bases in between. The CDR3 is 14 residues long. Germline CDR1 is SQVTM and CDR2 is ANQGSEA.

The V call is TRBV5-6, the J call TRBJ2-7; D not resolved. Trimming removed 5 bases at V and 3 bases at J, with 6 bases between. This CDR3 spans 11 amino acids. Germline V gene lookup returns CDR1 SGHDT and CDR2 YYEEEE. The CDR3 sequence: CASRRGYEQYF. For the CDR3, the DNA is TGTGCCAGCAGGAGAGGCTACGAGCAGTACTTC.

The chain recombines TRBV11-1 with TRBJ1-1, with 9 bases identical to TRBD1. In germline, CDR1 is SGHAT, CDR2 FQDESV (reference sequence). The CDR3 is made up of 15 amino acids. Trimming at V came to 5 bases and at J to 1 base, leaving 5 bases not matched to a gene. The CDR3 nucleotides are TGTGCCAGCAGCCGGCAGGACAGGGGGAACACTGAAGCTTTCTTT. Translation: CASSRQDRGNTEAFF. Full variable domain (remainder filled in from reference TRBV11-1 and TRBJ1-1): EAEVAQSPRYKITEKSQAVAFWCDPISGHATLYWYRQILGQGPELLVQFQDESVVDDSQLPKDRFSAERLKGVDSTLKIQPAELGDSAMYLCASSRQDRGNTEAFFGQGTRLTVV.

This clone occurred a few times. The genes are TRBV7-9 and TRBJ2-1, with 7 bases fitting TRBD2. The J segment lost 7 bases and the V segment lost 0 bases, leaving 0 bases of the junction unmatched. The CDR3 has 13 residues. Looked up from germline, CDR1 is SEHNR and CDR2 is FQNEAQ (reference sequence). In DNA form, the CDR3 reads TGTGCCAGCAGCTTAGCCGGGGGGAATGAGCAGTTCTTC. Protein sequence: CASSLAGGNEQFF.

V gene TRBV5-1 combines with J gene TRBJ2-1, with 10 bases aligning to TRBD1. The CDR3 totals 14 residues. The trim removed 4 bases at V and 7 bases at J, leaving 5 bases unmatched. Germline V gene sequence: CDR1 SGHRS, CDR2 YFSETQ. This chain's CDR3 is CASSPGTGVNEQFF. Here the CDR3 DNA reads TGCGCCAGCAGCCCCGGGACAGGGGTAAATGAGCAGTTCTTC.

CDR3 region: CASSVGTTQETQYF. The CDR3 DNA follows: TGTGCCAGCAGCGTAGGGACTACCCAAGAGACCCAGTACTTC. The V call is TRBV9, the J call TRBJ2-5; maybe TRBD2 (6 bases). CDR1 is SGDLS and CDR2 is YYNGEE in the germline V gene. There are 14 residues in the CDR3. V was cut by 0 bases and J by 1 base, with 7 bases left in between.

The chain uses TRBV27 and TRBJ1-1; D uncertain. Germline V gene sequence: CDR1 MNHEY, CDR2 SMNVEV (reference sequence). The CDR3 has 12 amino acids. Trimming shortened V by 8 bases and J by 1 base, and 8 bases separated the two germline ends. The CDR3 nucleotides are TGTGCCAGCCGGAGGGCGAACACTGAAGCTTTCTTT. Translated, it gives CASRRANTEAFF.

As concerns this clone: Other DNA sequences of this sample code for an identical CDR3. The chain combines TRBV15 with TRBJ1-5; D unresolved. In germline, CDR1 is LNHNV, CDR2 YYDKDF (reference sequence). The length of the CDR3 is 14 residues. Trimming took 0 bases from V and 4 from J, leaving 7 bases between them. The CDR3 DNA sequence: TGTGCCACCAGCAGAGATTTGGGGAATCAGCCCCAGCATTTT. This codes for CATSRDLGNQPQHF.

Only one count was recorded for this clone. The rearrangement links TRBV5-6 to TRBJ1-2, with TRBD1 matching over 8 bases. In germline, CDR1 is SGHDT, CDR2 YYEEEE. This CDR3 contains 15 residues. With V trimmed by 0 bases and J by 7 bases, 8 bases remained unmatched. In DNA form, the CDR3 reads TGTGCCAGCAGCTTGGCCTGGGCAGGGGGCACTGGCTACACCTTC. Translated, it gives CASSLAWAGGTGYTF.

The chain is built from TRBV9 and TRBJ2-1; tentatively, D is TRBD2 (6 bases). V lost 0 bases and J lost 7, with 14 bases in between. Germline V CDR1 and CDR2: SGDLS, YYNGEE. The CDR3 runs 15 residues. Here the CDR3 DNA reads TGTGCCAGCAGCGTAGCGGGGGTTACGGGGAATGAGCAGTTCTTC. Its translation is CASSVAGVTGNEQFF. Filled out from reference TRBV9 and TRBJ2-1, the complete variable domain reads DSGVTQTPKHLITATGQRVTLRCSPRSGDLSVYWYQQSLDQGLQFLIQYYNGEERAKGNILERFSAQQFPDLHSELNLSSLELGDSALYFCASSVAGVTGNEQFFGPGTRLTVL.

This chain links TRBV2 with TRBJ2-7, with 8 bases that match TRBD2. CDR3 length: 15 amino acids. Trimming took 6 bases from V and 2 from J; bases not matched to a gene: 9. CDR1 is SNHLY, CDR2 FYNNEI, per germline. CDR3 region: CASSIRREGPYEQYF. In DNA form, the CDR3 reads TGTGCCAGCAGCATCAGACGGGAGGGCCCCTACGAGCAGTACTTC.

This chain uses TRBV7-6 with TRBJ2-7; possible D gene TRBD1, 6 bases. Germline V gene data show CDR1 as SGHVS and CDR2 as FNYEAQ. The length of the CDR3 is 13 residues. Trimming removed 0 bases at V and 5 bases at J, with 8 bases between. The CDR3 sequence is CASSLAAGDEQYF. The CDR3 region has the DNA TGTGCCAGCAGCTTAGCGGCAGGGGACGAGCAGTACTTC.

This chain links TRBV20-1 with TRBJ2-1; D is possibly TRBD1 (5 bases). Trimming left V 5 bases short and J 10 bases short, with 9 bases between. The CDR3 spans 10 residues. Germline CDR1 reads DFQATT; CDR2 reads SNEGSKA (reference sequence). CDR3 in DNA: TGCAGTGCTTGGTGGACAGAGCAGTTCTTC. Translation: CSAWWTEQFF.

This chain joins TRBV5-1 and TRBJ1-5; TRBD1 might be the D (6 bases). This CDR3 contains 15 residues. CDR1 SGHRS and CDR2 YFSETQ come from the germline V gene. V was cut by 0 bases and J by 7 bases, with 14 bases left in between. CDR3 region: CASSLGTGFSQPQHF. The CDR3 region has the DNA TGCGCCAGCAGCTTGGGCACAGGGTTTTCCCAGCCCCAGCATTTT.

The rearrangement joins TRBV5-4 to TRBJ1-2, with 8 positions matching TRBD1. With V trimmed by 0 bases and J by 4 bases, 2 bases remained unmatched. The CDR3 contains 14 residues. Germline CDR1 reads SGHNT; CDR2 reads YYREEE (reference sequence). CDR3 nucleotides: TGTGCCAGCAGCTTGGGACAGGGGATCTATGGCTACACCTTC. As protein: CASSLGQGIYGYTF.